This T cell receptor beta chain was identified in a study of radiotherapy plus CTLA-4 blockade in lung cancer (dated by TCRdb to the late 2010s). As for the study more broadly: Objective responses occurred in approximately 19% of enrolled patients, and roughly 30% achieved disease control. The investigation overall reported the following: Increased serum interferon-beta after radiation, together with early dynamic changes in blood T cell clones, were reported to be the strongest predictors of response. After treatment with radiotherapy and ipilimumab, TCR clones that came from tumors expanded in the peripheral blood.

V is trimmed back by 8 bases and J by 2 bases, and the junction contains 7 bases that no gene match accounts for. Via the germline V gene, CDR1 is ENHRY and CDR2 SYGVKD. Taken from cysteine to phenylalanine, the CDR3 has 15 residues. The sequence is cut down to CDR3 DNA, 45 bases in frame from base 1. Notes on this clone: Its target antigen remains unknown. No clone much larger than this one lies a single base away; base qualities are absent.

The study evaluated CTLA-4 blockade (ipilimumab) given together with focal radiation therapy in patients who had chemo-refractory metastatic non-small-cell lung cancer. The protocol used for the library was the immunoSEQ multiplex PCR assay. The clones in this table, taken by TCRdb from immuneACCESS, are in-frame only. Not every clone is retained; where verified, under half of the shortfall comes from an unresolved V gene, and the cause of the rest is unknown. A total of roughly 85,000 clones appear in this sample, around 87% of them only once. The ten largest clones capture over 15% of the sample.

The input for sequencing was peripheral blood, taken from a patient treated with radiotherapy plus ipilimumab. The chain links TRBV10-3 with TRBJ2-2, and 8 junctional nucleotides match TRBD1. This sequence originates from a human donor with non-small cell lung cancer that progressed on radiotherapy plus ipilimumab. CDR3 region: CAIGQGARNTGELFF. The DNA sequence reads TGTGCCATCGGGCAGGGGGCCCGAAACACCGGGGAGCTGTTTTTT.